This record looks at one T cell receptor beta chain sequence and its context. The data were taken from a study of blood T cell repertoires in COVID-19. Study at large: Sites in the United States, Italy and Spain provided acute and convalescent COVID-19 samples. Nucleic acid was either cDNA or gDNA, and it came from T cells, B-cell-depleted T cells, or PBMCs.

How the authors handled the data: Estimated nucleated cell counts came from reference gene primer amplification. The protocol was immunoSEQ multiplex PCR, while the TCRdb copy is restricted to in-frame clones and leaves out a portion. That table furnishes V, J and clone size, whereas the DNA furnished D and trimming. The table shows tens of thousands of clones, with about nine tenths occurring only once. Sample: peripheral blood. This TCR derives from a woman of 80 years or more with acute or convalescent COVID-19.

This CDR3 is CASSREGLTGNQPQHF. The CDR3 nucleotides read TGTGCCAGCTCTCGGGAGGGACTAACGGGCAATCAGCCCCAGCATTTT. V and J are TRBV18 and TRBJ1-5; D might be TRBD1 (5 bases). Germline V gene data show CDR1 as KGHSH and CDR2 as LQKENI. Trimming stripped 6 bases from V and 2 bases from J, with 17 bases between. The CDR3 extends over 16 amino acids.